This T cell receptor beta chain was found in a study of human T cells and chemical hapten exposure. The ends were cut back, 4 bases at V and 7 bases at J, with 10 bases in the middle. The germline CDR1 and CDR2 sequences are SGHAT and FQNNGV. This CDR3 contains 12 residues. Only a few counts were recorded for this clonotype. In the library, unique molecular identifiers were attached to individual cDNA molecules. TCRdb re-called the RACE reads with MiXCR, one entry per CDR3 protein. In the table there are some 91,000 distinct CDR3 sequences, roughly an eighth of which are singletons. Regarding time point: patch test 1, 2 weeks after DPC sensitization. As for treatment: therapeutic diphenylcyclopropenone sensitization with weekly scalp DPC.

The genes are TRBV11-2 and TRBJ2-5; D may match TRBD1 or TRBD2 (5 bases each). The sequence was obtained from a woman in her 40s with alopecia areata. Some clones in this sample may be carry-over from other donors' samples. This material consisted of whole blood, taken in connection with sensitization to the hapten diphenylcyclopropenone (DPC). CDR3 region: CASSSPGATQYF. CDR3 DNA: TGTGCCAGCAGCTCGCCCGGGGCGACCCAGTACTTC. The full variable domain, rest sourced from reference TRBV11-2 and TRBJ2-5, is EAGVAQSPRYKIIEKRQSVAFWCNPISGHATLYWYQQILGQGPKLLIQFQNNGVVDDSQLPKDRFSAERLKGVDSTLKIQPAKLEDSAVYLCASSSPGATQYFGPGTRLLVL.